This entry lists 7 T cell receptor beta chains sequenced from one sample in a study of cytomegalovirus exposure and HLA in healthy donors. Primers included in the PCR were 60 Vbeta and 13 Jbeta primers. Some clones are missing from TCRdb's copy, which holds only in-frame ones; the method was immunoSEQ multiplex PCR. Among 150,000 to 200,000 clones listed, roughly 88% were seen once. Sequenced sample: PBMCs. The receptors come from a man younger than 30 in good health and CMV-seropositive.

The V call is TRBV4-1, the J call TRBJ1-2, with D uncertain. Trimming shortened V by 0 bases and J by 8 bases, and 13 bases separated the two germline ends. The CDR3 runs 14 residues. Germline loops: CDR1 MGHRA, CDR2 YSYEKL. The CDR3: CASSQEWASGGYTF. The DNA for the CDR3 is TGCGCCAGCAGCCAAGAGTGGGCCTCGGGGGGCTACACCTTC.

The table lists this clone with a few counts. The chain combines TRBV5-6 with TRBJ2-7; 7 bases map to TRBD1. CDR1 and CDR2 from the germline V gene are SGHDT and YYEEEE. V shed 4 bases and J 1 base; nucleotides not matched to a gene: 5. The CDR3 has 14 residues. The CDR3 nucleotides read TGTGCCAGCAGCCCGCCGGGACAGTCCTACGAGCAGTACTTC. Translating gives CASSPPGQSYEQYF.

The chain links TRBV5-1 to TRBJ2-4, with TRBD2 as a possible D gene (5 bases). V was shortened by 2 bases and J by 6 bases, with 12 bases between the two germline ends. The CDR3 loop spans 14 amino acids. The germline V gene has CDR1 SGHRS and CDR2 YFSETQ. The CDR3 DNA reads as TGCGCCAGCAGCTTACTGGGTGAGGGAAACATTCAGTACTTC. Its protein is CASSLLGEGNIQYF.

V usage is TRBV7-9 and J usage is TRBJ1-5, with unresolved D. V shed 2 bases and J shed 4 bases, with 6 bases lying between them. The CDR3 is 13 residues long. Germline V CDR1 and CDR2: SEHNR, FQNEAQ (reference sequence). DNA of the CDR3: TGTGCCAGCAGCTTACCGGGGAATCAGCCCCAGCATTTT. It yields the protein CASSLPGNQPQHF.

V gene TRBV2 combines with J gene TRBJ2-3; maybe TRBD1 (6 bases). From germline, CDR1 is SNHLY and CDR2 FYNNEI. The CDR3 spans 12 residues. Trimming shortened V by 8 bases and J by 3 bases, and 9 bases separated the two germline ends. For the CDR3, the DNA is TGTGCCAGCGAGGGGGAAACAGATACGCAGTATTTT. This encodes CASEGETDTQYF.

The chain couples TRBV5-1 to TRBJ2-7, with D tentatively TRBD2 (6 bases). The germline V gene encodes CDR1 SGHRS and CDR2 YFSETQ. The V and J ends lost 3 bases and 11 bases respectively, with 18 bases between them. The CDR3 totals 13 residues. The CDR3 protein is CASSYWTSGEEYF. The CDR3 DNA reads TGCGCCAGCAGCTACTGGACGTCCGGGGAGGAGTACTTC.

The rearrangement uses TRBV7-9 and TRBJ2-3; D remains ambiguous. This CDR3 region has 11 residues. Germline V gene sequence: CDR1 SEHNR, CDR2 FQNEAQ (reference sequence). V lost 5 bases, J lost 6 bases, and 6 bases lay in between. The CDR3 bases are TGTGCCAGCAGCCCCGCGGATACGCAGTATTTT. Protein product: CASSPADTQYF.